What follows are 12 T cell receptor beta chains derived from one specimen sequenced in a study of blood T cells in healthy people across ages. The authors ran a second PCR of roughly 6 to 12 cycles using a sample-barcoded 5' primer and a J-beta primer mix. TCRdb itself ran the 5' RACE reads through MiXCR, one entry per CDR3 protein. The sample has hundreds of thousands of distinct CDR3 sequences; approximately 35% are singletons. Sequenced sample: blood. These receptors were collected from a man aged 18 to 35 in good health.

This clonotype was seen a handful of times. The V gene is TRBV5-1, the J gene TRBJ1-1, with TRBD1 matching over 9 bases. The CDR3 loop spans 16 amino acids. The germline gives CDR1 SGHRS, CDR2 YFSETQ. The trim removed 4 bases at V and 0 bases at J, leaving 7 bases unmatched. The CDR3 DNA sequence: TGCGCCAGCAGCCCAGACAGGGGGGGAGTGAACACTGAAGCTTTCTTT. Its translation: CASSPDRGGVNTEAFF.

The J gene is TRBJ2-4, the V gene TRBV7-9, with TRBD1 matching 10 bases. The DNA end is a closer match to TRBJ2-7, so the J assignment may be wrong. The CDR3 extends over 16 amino acids. CDR1 is SEHNR and CDR2 is FQNEAQ in the germline V gene (reference sequence). CDR3 protein: CASSIEGQGTAYEQYF. In DNA, the CDR3 is TGTGCCAGCAGCATAGAGGGACAGGGGACCGCCTACGAGCAGTACTTC.

This clonotype appeared many times. The chain recombines TRBV20-1 with TRBJ2-1; D unresolved. The CDR3 covers 12 residues. V dropped 0 bases and J dropped 9 bases, with 9 bases sitting between them. CDR1 is DFQATT, CDR2 SNEGSKA, per germline (reference sequence). The CDR3 protein is CSARDTASEQFF. CDR3 DNA sequence: TGCAGTGCTAGAGATACCGCGAGTGAGCAGTTCTTC.

This clonotype was observed a few times. V usage is TRBV6-6 and J usage is TRBJ1-1; D is perhaps TRBD1 (5 bases). Per the germline V gene, CDR1 is MNHNY and CDR2 is SVGAGI (reference sequence). V shed 2 bases and J shed 10 bases, with 8 bases lying between them. There are 11 residues in the CDR3. The CDR3 DNA sequence: TGTGCCAGCAGTTACGGGACCCTAGCTTTCTTT. It yields the protein CASSYGTLAFF.

The gene calls are TRBV30 and TRBJ2-2; D is possibly TRBD1 or TRBD2 (5 bases each). Trimming left V 3 bases short and J 10 bases short, with 12 bases between. Germline V gene data show CDR1 as GTSNPN and CDR2 as SVGIG (reference sequence). The CDR3 loop spans 12 amino acids. CDR3 sequence: CAWRGEFQELFF. The CDR3 DNA reads TGTGCCTGGAGAGGGGAGTTTCAGGAGCTGTTTTTT.

This clonotype has more than one count but fewer than ten. The V gene is TRBV12-3 or TRBV12-4, the J gene TRBJ1-1, with D possibly TRBD1 on 6 matching bases. Trimming pared 8 bases from V and 5 bases from J, leaving 21 bases between. The CDR3 is 15 amino acids. The CDR3 sequence: CASVKGGGRGTEAFF. CDR3 DNA: TGTGCCAGCGTGAAGGGGGGGGGGAGAGGGACTGAAGCTTTCTTT.

This sequence joins TRBV29-1 and TRBJ2-6; unclear D gene. This CDR3 is 12 amino acids long. From germline, CDR1 is SQVTM and CDR2 ANQGSEA. V shed 6 bases and J shed 4 bases, with 7 bases lying between them. CDR3 residues: CSVSLGANVLTF. CDR3 DNA sequence: TGCAGCGTCTCCCTGGGGGCCAACGTCCTGACTTTC. The variable domain in full, with the rest retrieved from reference TRBV29-1 and TRBJ2-6, is SAVISQKPSRDICQRGTSLTIQCQVDSQVTMMFWYRQQPGQSLTLIATANQGSEATYESGFVIDKFPISRPNLTFSTLTVSNMSPEDSSIYLCSVSLGANVLTFGAGSRLTVL.

About this clonotype: A much larger clone lies one base from this, so it may be a read error. The chain carries TRBV6-5 and TRBJ2-7; D might be TRBD2 (5 bases). CDR3 length: 11 residues. V lost 5 bases and J 9 bases, leaving 11 bases between the germline ends. Germline values: CDR1 MNHEY, CDR2 SVGAGI. CDR3 sequence reads: CASSGSEGQYF. CDR3 DNA: TGTGCCAGCAGTGGATCAGAGGGGCAGTACTTC.

This clonotype turned up a few times. The chain carries TRBV20-1 and TRBJ1-2; TRBD1 aligns across 7 bases. CDR1 DFQATT and CDR2 SNEGSKA come from the germline V gene (reference sequence). This CDR3 has 13 amino acids. V gave up 4 bases and J gave up 2 bases; unmatched junction bases: 4. The CDR3 DNA is TGCAGTGCTACCCAACAGGGGAACTATGGCTACACCTTC. This sequence encodes CSATQQGNYGYTF.

This clonotype was counted many times. The chain couples TRBV12-3 or TRBV12-4 to TRBJ1-1; 7 bases fit TRBD1. V lost 6 bases and J lost 0; bases outside the gene matches: 7. This CDR3 is built from 15 residues. The CDR3 DNA reads as TGTGCCAGCAGCCCAGGGGGACAACTGAACACTGAAGCTTTCTTT. It codes for CASSPGGQLNTEAFF.

This chain uses TRBV5-1 with TRBJ1-4; D is perhaps TRBD1 (5 bases). With 0 bases removed from V and 4 bases from J, the gap between germline ends came to 10 bases. This CDR3 is 15 amino acids long. The germline V gene encodes CDR1 SGHRS and CDR2 YFSETQ. The CDR3 loop reads CASSLVGRDNEKLFF. The CDR3 DNA reads TGCGCCAGCAGCTTGGTTGGCAGGGATAATGAAAAACTGTTTTTT.

The genes are TRBV7-2 and TRBJ1-3; no clear D. Deletions cut 5 bases from V and 0 bases from J, with 11 bases between. The length of the CDR3 is 15 residues. Germline V gene lookup returns CDR1 SGHTA and CDR2 FQGNSA. This CDR3 reads CASSPYRDSGNTIYF. For the CDR3, the DNA is TGTGCCAGCAGCCCCTATCGGGACTCTGGAAACACCATATATTTT.